In its sample, the clone carrying this TCR beta chain was seen many times. Genomic DNA of each subset was evenly split across several immunoSEQ plates. The table came from immunoSEQ multiplex PCR; TCRdb's copy has only in-frame clones and leaves some out. The sample comprises 600,000 to 750,000 clones, roughly two thirds of which are singletons, and over 1.5% rests with the top ten. These data originate in a study of shared clonotypes between healthy human individuals. Trimming stripped 3 bases from V and 6 bases from J, with 15 bases between. Per the germline V gene, CDR1 is MNHEY and CDR2 is SMNVEV (reference sequence). The CDR3 is made up of 15 amino acids.

Sequencing used memory CD4+ T cells sorted from blood. The sample's subset: CD45RA-negative fraction. This chain uses TRBV27 with TRBJ2-1; perhaps TRBD1 as D (5 bases). This sequence was found in a woman aged 25 to 39 in good health. CDR3 in DNA: TGTGCCAGCAGTTTGCGGCTAGGGGAATTCAATGAGCAGTTCTTC. As protein: CASSLRLGEFNEQFF.